The rows below give T cell receptor beta chains drawn from one sample of a study of yellow fever vaccine responses in identical twins. TCRdb itself ran the RT-PCR reads through MiXCR, one entry per CDR3 protein. The sample has roughly 18,000 distinct CDR3 sequences; about 61% are singletons. Sequences were derived from T cells from blood (PBMCs), unsorted or a sorted subset (not recorded which), sampled before or after yellow fever vaccination (not recorded which). Source of these receptors: a woman between 18 and 29 years old who received the yellow fever vaccine. Each CDR3 is given with its conserved first and last residue. Each record gives: J gene, clone size, V gene, D gene, CDR3 DNA, CDR3 protein. A D gene is named only where the DNA matches it firmly. Some rows have no size entry. The others give once, few or many, or a class for an expanded clone.

J gene: TRBJ1-2; clone size: NA; V gene: TRBV20-1; D gene: NA; CDR3 DNA: TGCAGTGCTAGTCGGCGGGACGGATCTTCCTATGGCTACACCTTC; CDR3 protein: CSASRRDGSSYGYTF
J gene: TRBJ1-3; clone size: once; V gene: TRBV20-1; D gene: NA; CDR3 DNA: TGCAGTGCTAGACAGACTAATTCGGCGGGAAACACCATATATTTT; CDR3 protein: CSARQTNSAGNTIYF
J gene: TRBJ2-1; clone size: few; V gene: TRBV7-6; D gene: TRBD2; CDR3 DNA: TGTGCCAGCAGCTTAGCCCAGGGGCTAGCGGGAGCAGATGAGCAGTTCTTC; CDR3 protein: CASSLAQGLAGADEQFF
J gene: TRBJ1-2; clone size: NA; V gene: TRBV12-3/TRBV12-4; D gene: TRBD1; CDR3 DNA: TGTGCCAGCAGTTTCGGGACAGCGTATGGCTACACCTTC; CDR3 protein: CASSFGTAYGYTF
J gene: TRBJ2-6; clone size: NA; V gene: TRBV4-3; D gene: NA; CDR3 DNA: TGCGCCAGCAGCCAAGCCGAACGCTACTCTGGGGCCAACGTCCTGACTTTC; CDR3 protein: CASSQAERYSGANVLTF
J gene: TRBJ2-2; clone size: NA; V gene: TRBV11-3; D gene: NA; CDR3 DNA: TGTGCCAGCAGCTTCCTAGACTTGGGCGGGGAGCTGTTTTTT; CDR3 protein: CASSFLDLGGELFF
J gene: TRBJ1-1; clone size: NA; V gene: TRBV2; D gene: NA; CDR3 DNA: TGTGCCAGCAGTGAAAGGAACACTGAAGCTTTCTTT; CDR3 protein: CASSERNTEAFF
J gene: TRBJ2-7; clone size: NA; V gene: TRBV14; D gene: NA; CDR3 DNA: TGTGCCAGCAGCCAAAATACAGGGAGCTCCTACGAGCAGTACTTC; CDR3 protein: CASSQNTGSSYEQYF
J gene: TRBJ1-5; clone size: few; V gene: TRBV12-3/TRBV12-4; D gene: NA; CDR3 DNA: TGTGCCAGCAAGGCAGGCGGGGGTAGCAATCAGCCCCAGCATTTT; CDR3 protein: CASKAGGGSNQPQHF
J gene: TRBJ1-3; clone size: NA; V gene: TRBV7-2; D gene: NA; CDR3 DNA: TGTGCCAGCAGCCAGGGGACATCAGGAAACACCATATATTTT; CDR3 protein: CASSQGTSGNTIYF
J gene: TRBJ2-3; clone size: NA; V gene: TRBV5-1; D gene: NA; CDR3 DNA: TGCGCCAGCAGCTTTGGGGGAGTGGCAGATACGCAGTATTTT; CDR3 protein: CASSFGGVADTQYF
J gene: TRBJ2-3; clone size: NA; V gene: TRBV6-1; D gene: NA; CDR3 DNA: TGTGCCAGCAGCATAGAATCAGATACGCAGTATTTT; CDR3 protein: CASSIESDTQYF
J gene: TRBJ2-1; clone size: NA; V gene: TRBV18; D gene: NA; CDR3 DNA: TGTGCCAGCTCACCACCCCGGGGGATATCCTACAATGAGCAGTTCTTC; CDR3 protein: CASSPPRGISYNEQFF
J gene: TRBJ2-1; clone size: NA; V gene: TRBV2; D gene: NA; CDR3 DNA: TGTGCCAGCAGTCGAGACGCAACCATTGGGAATGAGCAGTTCTTC; CDR3 protein: CASSRDATIGNEQFF
J gene: TRBJ1-1; clone size: NA; V gene: TRBV6-1; D gene: NA; CDR3 DNA: TGTGCCAGCAATCCCCAGATGAACACTGAAGCTTTCTTT; CDR3 protein: CASNPQMNTEAFF
J gene: TRBJ2-3; clone size: few; V gene: TRBV28; D gene: NA; CDR3 DNA: TGTGCCAGCAGTTTAACGTGGACAGATACGCAGTATTTT; CDR3 protein: CASSLTWTDTQYF
J gene: TRBJ2-3; clone size: NA; V gene: TRBV14; D gene: NA; CDR3 DNA: TGTGCCAGCAGCCGAGGGTTGACGGATACGCAGTATTTT; CDR3 protein: CASSRGLTDTQYF
J gene: TRBJ2-1; clone size: NA; V gene: TRBV28; D gene: NA; CDR3 DNA: TGTGCCAGCAGTCCGGGAGTTAGCTCCTACAATGAGCAGTTCTTC; CDR3 protein: CASSPGVSSYNEQFF
J gene: TRBJ2-7; clone size: NA; V gene: TRBV4-1; D gene: NA; CDR3 DNA: TGCGCCAGCAGCCAAGAAGATTTTCTAGGGAACCGCTACGAGCAGTACTTC; CDR3 protein: CASSQEDFLGNRYEQYF
J gene: TRBJ1-1; clone size: few; V gene: TRBV4-1; D gene: TRBD1; CDR3 DNA: TGCGCCAGCAGCCGCGACAGGGGTCGGGGCACTGAAGCTTTCTTT; CDR3 protein: CASSRDRGRGTEAFF
J gene: TRBJ2-5; clone size: once; V gene: TRBV6-2/TRBV6-3; D gene: NA; CDR3 DNA: TGTGCCAGCAGTTACCCCCAAGAGACCCAGTACTTC; CDR3 protein: CASSYPQETQYF
J gene: TRBJ2-1; clone size: few; V gene: TRBV9; D gene: NA; CDR3 DNA: TGTGCCAGCACCACACAACAGGTTAGCTCCTACAATGAGCAGTTCTTC; CDR3 protein: CASTTQQVSSYNEQFF
J gene: TRBJ1-5; clone size: NA; V gene: TRBV18; D gene: TRBD1; CDR3 DNA: TGTGCCAGCTCACCGCAGGGGACAGGGGTGAACCAGCCCCAGCATTTT; CDR3 protein: CASSPQGTGVNQPQHF
J gene: TRBJ2-2; clone size: once; V gene: TRBV24-1; D gene: TRBD2; CDR3 DNA: TGTGCCACCCGCACTAGCGGAGCGAACACCGGGGAGCTGTTTTTT; CDR3 protein: CATRTSGANTGELFF
J gene: TRBJ1-6; clone size: NA; V gene: TRBV11-2; D gene: NA; CDR3 DNA: TGTGCCAGCAGCTTAGTCGAGGGAGTGGGTTCACCCCTCCACTTT; CDR3 protein: CASSLVEGVGSPLHF
J gene: TRBJ1-5; clone size: few; V gene: TRBV29-1; D gene: NA; CDR3 DNA: TGCAGCGTTGGAGGGGGAAATCAGCCCCAGCATTTT; CDR3 protein: CSVGGGNQPQHF
J gene: TRBJ1-3; clone size: NA; V gene: TRBV27; D gene: NA; CDR3 DNA: TGTGCCAGCAGACCCAGGGGTTCCTCTGGAAACACCATATATTTT; CDR3 protein: CASRPRGSSGNTIYF
J gene: TRBJ1-2; clone size: NA; V gene: TRBV6-2/TRBV6-3; D gene: TRBD1; CDR3 DNA: TGTGCCAGCAGTTACGGAAATCAGGGGGAGAACTATGGCTACACCTTC; CDR3 protein: CASSYGNQGENYGYTF
J gene: TRBJ1-1; clone size: few; V gene: TRBV5-4; D gene: TRBD1; CDR3 DNA: TGTGCCAGCAGCCCCAACAGGGGTGGGAACACTGAAGCTTTCTTT; CDR3 protein: CASSPNRGGNTEAFF
J gene: TRBJ2-3; clone size: NA; V gene: TRBV18; D gene: NA; CDR3 DNA: TGTGCCAGCTCACCACAGAAAAATACAGATACGCAGTATTTT; CDR3 protein: CASSPQKNTDTQYF
J gene: TRBJ1-1; clone size: NA; V gene: TRBV10-3; D gene: NA; CDR3 DNA: TGTGCCATCAGTGGTAGGGCGGACACTGAAGCTTTCTTT; CDR3 protein: CAISGRADTEAFF
J gene: TRBJ2-1; clone size: NA; V gene: TRBV11-1; D gene: TRBD2; CDR3 DNA: TGTGCCAGCAGCTTAGGGCTAGCGGATTACAATGAGCAGTTCTTC; CDR3 protein: CASSLGLADYNEQFF
J gene: TRBJ1-1; clone size: few; V gene: TRBV2; D gene: NA; CDR3 DNA: TGTGCCAGCATTCTGGACAGTTTCACTGAAGCTTTCTTT; CDR3 protein: CASILDSFTEAFF
J gene: TRBJ2-3; clone size: NA; V gene: TRBV2; D gene: NA; CDR3 DNA: TGTGCCAGCACCCGGGAATCCGTAGATACGCAGTATTTT; CDR3 protein: CASTRESVDTQYF
J gene: TRBJ2-1; clone size: NA; V gene: TRBV29-1; D gene: TRBD2; CDR3 DNA: TGCAGCGGGACTAGGGGTTCGGCCAATGAGCAGTTCTTC; CDR3 protein: CSGTRGSANEQFF
J gene: TRBJ1-4; clone size: once; V gene: TRBV12-3/TRBV12-4; D gene: NA; CDR3 DNA: TGTGCCAGCAGTCCCGACGGAACAACTAATGAAAAACTGTTTTTT; CDR3 protein: CASSPDGTTNEKLFF
J gene: TRBJ1-2; clone size: NA; V gene: TRBV2; D gene: NA; CDR3 DNA: TGTGCCAGCAGTGAAGGAGGGGCGCGGGGCTACACCTTC; CDR3 protein: CASSEGGARGYTF
J gene: TRBJ2-3; clone size: few; V gene: TRBV2; D gene: NA; CDR3 DNA: TGTGCCAGCAGAGAAGTCACAGATACGCAGTATTTT; CDR3 protein: CASREVTDTQYF
J gene: TRBJ1-1; clone size: few; V gene: TRBV5-1; D gene: NA; CDR3 DNA: TGCGCCAGCAGCTTGGGACACCTGAACACTGAAGCTTTCTTT; CDR3 protein: CASSLGHLNTEAFF
J gene: TRBJ1-2; clone size: NA; V gene: TRBV12-3/TRBV12-4; D gene: NA; CDR3 DNA: TGTGCCAGCAGTACCCAGGCAGGGAGAGGCTTTGCATATGGCTACACCTTC; CDR3 protein: CASSTQAGRGFAYGYTF
J gene: TRBJ2-1; clone size: once; V gene: TRBV11-3; D gene: NA; CDR3 DNA: TGTGCCAGCAGCTTAGTCGCGGGCTATTACAATGAGCAGTTCTTC; CDR3 protein: CASSLVAGYYNEQFF
J gene: TRBJ2-2; clone size: NA; V gene: TRBV6-1; D gene: NA; CDR3 DNA: TGTGCCAGCAGACCCAACACGGGGACCGGGGAGCTGTTTTTT; CDR3 protein: CASRPNTGTGELFF
J gene: TRBJ1-1; clone size: NA; V gene: TRBV7-6; D gene: NA; CDR3 DNA: TGTGCCAGCAGCTTAGGAGGGAGCAGGGAAGCTTTCTTT; CDR3 protein: CASSLGGSREAFF
J gene: TRBJ2-3; clone size: few; V gene: TRBV19; D gene: TRBD2; CDR3 DNA: TGTGCCAGTAAGGCTGGGGAGGGAGAAGCAGATACGCAGTACTTT; CDR3 protein: CASKAGEGEADTQYF
J gene: TRBJ2-7; clone size: NA; V gene: TRBV7-3; D gene: TRBD2; CDR3 DNA: TGTGCCAGCAGCTTAATTCTAGCGGGAGGCGAGCAGTACTTC; CDR3 protein: CASSLILAGGEQYF
J gene: TRBJ2-3; clone size: NA; V gene: TRBV12-3/TRBV12-4; D gene: NA; CDR3 DNA: TGTGCCAGCAGTCTCAGGCGAGAGGCCGGGAGCGCAGATACGCAGTATTTT; CDR3 protein: CASSLRREAGSADTQYF
J gene: TRBJ2-7; clone size: NA; V gene: TRBV18; D gene: NA; CDR3 DNA: TGTGCCAGCTCCCCAAAGTTCCCAACGGGTACAGAGACCTACGAGCAGTACTTC; CDR3 protein: CASSPKFPTGTETYEQYF
J gene: TRBJ1-6; clone size: NA; V gene: TRBV20-1; D gene: NA; CDR3 DNA: TGCAGTGCTAGGGCCCCGAACAGTTCACCCCTCCACTTT; CDR3 protein: CSARAPNSSPLHF